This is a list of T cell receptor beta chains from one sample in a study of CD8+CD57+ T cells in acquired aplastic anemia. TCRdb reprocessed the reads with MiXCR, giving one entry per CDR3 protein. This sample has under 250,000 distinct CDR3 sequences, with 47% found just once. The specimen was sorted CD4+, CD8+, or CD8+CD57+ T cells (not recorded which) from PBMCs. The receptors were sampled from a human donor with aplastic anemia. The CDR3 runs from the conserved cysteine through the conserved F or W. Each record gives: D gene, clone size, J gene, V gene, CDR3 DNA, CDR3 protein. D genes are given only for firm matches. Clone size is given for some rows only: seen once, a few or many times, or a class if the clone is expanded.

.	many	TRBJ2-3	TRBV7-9	TGTGCCAGCAGCTCTAAGCCTAGCACAGATACGCAGTATTTT	CASSSKPSTDTQYF
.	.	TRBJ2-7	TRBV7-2	TGTGCCAGCAGCCCAGGGGGGGGGGACGAGCAGTACTTC	CASSPGGGDEQYF
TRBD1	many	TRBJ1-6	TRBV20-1	TGCAGTGCTAGAGTTCTGGGACAGGGGGCTCTGGCCCTCCACTTT	CSARVLGQGALALHF
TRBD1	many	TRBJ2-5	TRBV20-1	TGCGCGGACAGGGCTCAAGAGACCCAGTACTTC	CADRAQETQYF
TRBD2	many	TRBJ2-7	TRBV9	TGTGCCAGCAGCGCAGAGGCTAGCGGTACTTACGAGCAGTACTTC	CASSAEASGTYEQYF
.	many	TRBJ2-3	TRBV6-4	TGTGCCAGCAGTGACGGCGGGGATACAGATACGCAGTATTTT	CASSDGGDTDTQYF
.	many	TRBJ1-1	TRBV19	TGTGCCAGCAAACAGGGCTCCACTGAAGCTTTCTTT	CASKQGSTEAFF
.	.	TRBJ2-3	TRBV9	TGTGCCAGCAGCGCTTACGGGGGAAAGGATACGCAGTATTTT	CASSAYGGKDTQYF
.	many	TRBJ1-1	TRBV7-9	TGTGCCAGCAGGGATGGGACGAACACTGAAGCTTTCTTT	CASRDGTNTEAFF
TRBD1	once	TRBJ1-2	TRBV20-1	TGCAGTGCTAGTAGGCAGGGGGGGTTCGCTAACTATGGCTACACCTTC	CSASRQGGFANYGYTF
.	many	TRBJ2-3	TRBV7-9	TGTGCCAGCAGGCCGCGTAGCGCGAGCACAGATACGCAGTATTTT	CASRPRSASTDTQYF
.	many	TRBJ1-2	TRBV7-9	TGTGCCAGCAGCTTAGCACGGGTATTCGCCGGCTATGGCTACACCTTC	CASSLARVFAGYGYTF
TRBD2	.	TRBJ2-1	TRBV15	TGTGCCACCAGCAGTAGCGGGGGGGCTGAGCAGTTCTTC	CATSSSGGAEQFF
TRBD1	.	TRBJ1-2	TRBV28	TGTGCCAGCAGTCTTGGCGGGACAGGGAGCTATGGCTACACCTTC	CASSLGGTGSYGYTF